This TCR beta chain comes out of a study of T cell repertoires in aging, cancer and after chemotherapy. Across the study: Healthy donor repertoires were recorded over several months to years and showed clear clonal overlap. About 9 million TCR reads made up the full dataset. Regarding the study as a whole: Rebound thymic output was suggested by rising median generation probability during chemotherapy in each cancer cohort. Immunological memory after chemotherapy cannot be judged from the repertoire data.

A mixed TRB-A/B primer pool amplified rearranged TRB by multiplex touch-down PCR. TCRdb passed the multiplex PCR reads through MiXCR, listing each CDR3 protein once. The sample carries roughly 2,800 distinct CDR3 sequences, over 25% recorded once. In its sample, this clonotype ranks as medium-sized. The antigen is undetermined. The CDR3 loop spans 13 amino acids. Looked up from germline, CDR1 is LNHDA and CDR2 is SQIVND (reference sequence). With 7 bases clipped from V and 3 bases from J, the junction kept 5 bases outside the gene matches. The template was genomic DNA from peripheral blood, not RNA. This sequence originates from a human donor in good health. The sample consisted of blood. The V call is TRBV19, the J call TRBJ2-7, with TRBD1 matching 8 bases. The CDR3 DNA follows: TGTGCCAGTATGGGACAGGAGAACTACGAGCAGTACTTC. This codes for CASMGQENYEQYF.